Listed below are T cell receptor beta chains from one sample, sequenced in a study of OX40 agonist ivuxolimab in advanced cancers. The data were produced by immunoSEQ multiplex PCR, yet TCRdb's version contains in-frame clones alone and is incomplete. This sample has about 61,000 clones; approximately 86% occur once, and the top ten carry approximately 0.57%. Specimen: CD4+ or CD8+ T cells sorted from blood, collected in a trial of the OX40 agonist ivuxolimab. These receptor sequences come from an adult with an advanced solid tumor such as melanoma, head and neck, liver or kidney cancer. Both conserved end residues are part of each CDR3. D genes are given only for firm matches. Size tells how often a clone was seen (once, few, many) or the class of an expanded clone, and some rows leave it out.

V	D	size	J	CDR3	DNA
TRBV5-1	TRBD2	NA	TRBJ2-7	CASSVGLVFDEQYF	TGCGCCAGCAGCGTTGGACTAGTATTCGACGAGCAGTACTTC
TRBV7-9	NA	NA	TRBJ2-1	CASSLGFFGVQVDEQFF	TGTGCCAGCAGCTTAGGGTTCTTCGGGGTACAGGTGGATGAGCAGTTCTTC
TRBV9	TRBD2	NA	TRBJ2-1	CASSPRLAGHNNEQFF	TGTGCCAGCAGCCCCCGCCTAGCGGGGCATAACAATGAGCAGTTCTTC
TRBV27	TRBD2	NA	TRBJ2-7	CASKERDYSYEQYF	TGTGCCAGCAAGGAAAGGGACTACTCCTACGAGCAGTACTTC
TRBV6-5	TRBD2	NA	TRBJ2-7	CASRGGLYEQYF	TGTGCCAGCAGGGGAGGGCTCTACGAGCAGTACTTC
TRBV30	NA	NA	TRBJ2-2	CASDGGAGDYTGELFF	TGTGCCTCCGATGGGGGAGCGGGTGACTACACCGGGGAGCTGTTTTTT
TRBV9	NA	NA	TRBJ2-1	CASSVEDYNEQFF	TGTGCCAGCAGCGTAGAGGATTACAATGAGCAGTTCTTC
TRBV11-3	TRBD1	NA	TRBJ2-3	CASSIGTGGYDTQYF	TGTGCCAGCAGCATTGGGACAGGGGGCTATGATACGCAGTATTTT
TRBV10-2	NA	NA	TRBJ2-3	CATQRAWGSSTDTQYF	TGCGCCACTCAGCGGGCCTGGGGATCGAGCACAGATACGCAGTATTTT
TRBV18	NA	NA	TRBJ1-5	CASSAGTKWNQPQHF	TGTGCCAGCTCAGCCGGGACGAAGTGGAATCAGCCCCAGCATTTT
TRBV18	NA	NA	TRBJ2-7	CASSSQRDVSYEQYF	TGTGCCAGCTCATCTCAACGGGACGTCTCCTACGAGCAGTACTTC
TRBV25-1	NA	NA	TRBJ2-1	CASSRIAAYNEQFF	TGTGCCAGCAGTCGGATAGCGGCTTACAATGAGCAGTTCTTC
TRBV5-4	NA	NA	TRBJ2-3	CASKADFGDTQYF	TGTGCCAGCAAAGCGGACTTCGGGGATACGCAGTATTTT
TRBV5-1	TRBD1	few	TRBJ2-2	CASSQGDRGGTGELFF	TGCGCCAGCAGTCAGGGAGACAGGGGAGGCACCGGGGAGCTGTTTTTT
TRBV7-2	NA	NA	TRBJ2-3	CASSLPSLADTQYF	TGTGCCAGCAGCTTACCCTCACTAGCAGATACGCAGTATTTT
TRBV5-1	NA	NA	TRBJ2-1	CASSLDAARGAYNEQFF	TGCGCCAGCAGCTTGGATGCGGCGAGGGGCGCCTACAATGAGCAGTTCTTC
TRBV6-6	TRBD2	NA	TRBJ2-7	CASSLTSGYEQYF	TGTGCCAGCAGCCTGACTAGCGGGTACGAGCAGTACTTC
TRBV28	NA	NA	TRBJ2-3	CASSFGASRTDTQYF	TGTGCCAGCAGTTTCGGCGCGTCTCGCACAGATACGCAGTATTTT
TRBV18	TRBD1	once	TRBJ1-2	CASSPGTGGVDGYTF	TGTGCCAGCTCACCCGGGACAGGGGGCGTGGATGGCTACACCTTC
TRBV11-3	NA	once	TRBJ2-7	CASSLAVWASAARGEQYF	TGTGCCAGCAGCTTAGCGGTCTGGGCTAGCGCTGCGAGGGGAGAGCAGTACTTC
TRBV7-9	TRBD1	once	TRBJ1-2	CASSPDRENYGYTF	TGTGCCAGCAGCCCGGACAGGGAGAACTATGGCTACACCTTC
TRBV29-1	NA	NA	TRBJ1-1	CSYRGGRFGNTEAFF	TGCAGCTACCGGGGGGGGCGCTTTGGGAACACTGAAGCTTTCTTT
TRBV21-1	NA	NA	TRBJ1-2	CAIYRVGKYGYTF	TGTGCCATTTACAGGGTTGGGAAATATGGCTACACCTTC
TRBV15	TRBD1	NA	TRBJ2-6	CATSRGRQGEAGANVLTF	TGTGCCACCAGCAGAGGTCGACAGGGGGAGGCTGGGGCCAACGTCCTGACTTTC
TRBV5-1	TRBD2	NA	TRBJ2-1	CASSLVVQREGFNEQFF	TGCGCCAGCAGCTTGGTTGTCCAGCGGGAGGGTTTCAATGAGCAGTTCTTC
TRBV28	NA	NA	TRBJ2-7	CASPLRAEQYF	TGTGCCAGCCCCTTAAGAGCCGAGCAGTACTTC
TRBV6-5	NA	NA	TRBJ1-1	CASRTLESPNTEAFF	TGTGCCAGCAGAACTCTTGAGAGCCCGAACACTGAAGCTTTCTTT
TRBV2	NA	NA	TRBJ2-3	CASSDLTRDTQYF	TGTGCCAGCAGTGACTTGACGCGGGATACGCAGTATTTT
TRBV27	NA	NA	TRBJ1-2	CASRDSSNYGYTF	TGTGCCAGCAGGGACAGCTCTAACTATGGCTACACCTTC
TRBV19	TRBD1	few	TRBJ2-1	CASSPPGQGWSSYNEQFF	TGTGCCAGTAGCCCTCCCGGACAGGGGTGGAGCTCCTACAATGAGCAGTTCTTC
TRBV7-9	NA	NA	TRBJ2-1	CASSLAGGNEQFF	TGTGCCAGCAGCTTGGCTGGGGGCAATGAGCAGTTCTTC
TRBV6-5	NA	NA	TRBJ1-4	CASTEQGGGEKLFF	TGTGCCAGCACCGAACAGGGTGGGGGAGAAAAACTGTTTTTT
TRBV11-1	TRBD2	few	TRBJ2-1	CASSLGTSGIYNEQFF	TGTGCCAGCAGCTTAGGTACTAGCGGGATCTACAATGAGCAGTTCTTC
TRBV19	NA	once	TRBJ2-1	CASSIRLEVGNANNEQFF	TGTGCCAGTAGTATCCGGCTTGAAGTGGGAAACGCCAACAATGAGCAGTTCTTC
TRBV7-2	NA	NA	TRBJ2-5	CASSPSRNGETQYF	TGTGCCAGCAGCCCTAGTCGGAACGGAGAGACCCAGTACTTC
TRBV29-1	NA	NA	TRBJ2-2	CSVDRGGTGELFF	TGCAGCGTTGACAGGGGTGGTACCGGGGAGCTGTTTTTT
TRBV6-1	NA	NA	TRBJ1-2	CASSEGQGSVYTF	TGTGCCAGCAGTGAGGGCCAGGGGAGCGTCTATACCTTC
TRBV6-1	TRBD2	NA	TRBJ2-1	CASSERGLAGENEQFF	TGTGCCAGCAGTGAGCGGGGACTAGCGGGGGAGAATGAGCAGTTCTTC
TRBV15	NA	NA	TRBJ2-5	CATSRVYRDQETQYF	TGTGCCACCAGCAGAGTTTACAGAGATCAAGAGACCCAGTACTTC
TRBV11-3	NA	NA	TRBJ2-3	CASSLEGDTQYF	TGTGCCAGCAGCTTAGAGGGAGATACGCAGTATTTT
TRBV4-2	NA	NA	TRBJ2-7	CASSGGTAYEQYF	TGTGCCAGCAGCGGGGGCACCGCCTACGAGCAGTACTTC
TRBV7-7	NA	NA	TRBJ2-5	CASSSDRFQETQYF	TGTGCTAGCAGCAGTGACAGGTTCCAAGAGACCCAGTACTTC
TRBV11-2	NA	NA	TRBJ1-4	CASSAVTQGGEKLFF	TGTGCCAGCAGCGCAGTTACTCAGGGAGGTGAAAAACTGTTTTTT
TRBV28	TRBD2	NA	TRBJ2-1	CASSLGRLADNEQFF	TGTGCCAGCAGTTTAGGGAGACTAGCTGACAATGAGCAGTTCTTC
TRBV6-1	TRBD2	NA	TRBJ2-3	CASSATSGVTDTQYF	TGTGCCAGCAGTGCGACTAGCGGTGTCACAGATACGCAGTATTTT